The clone carrying this T cell receptor beta chain was counted ten times or more. Its antigen is undetermined. Study-level results: Tumor memory CD4+ T cell TCR gene usage was found to cluster with blood and lymph node memory CD4+ cells and with lymph node naive CD4+ cells.

Constant-region reverse primers amplified full-length variable regions, followed by semi-nested Nested Universal Primer A PCR. MiXCR was run by TCRdb on the 5' RACE reads, yielding one entry per CDR3 protein. Here the sample spans 34,000 or so distinct CDR3 sequences, approximately 30% being singletons. Cells sorted as Tregs were CD4+, CD25+ and CD127-/low. This clonotype was obtained from a female donor with breast cancer. The sequencing input was tumor-infiltrating Tregs sorted from the breast tumor.

The CDR3 DNA reads TGCGCCAGCAGCTTGGTTAGCGGGAGCTCCTACGAGCAGTACTTC. Its translation: CASSLVSGSSYEQYF. The chain uses TRBV5-1 and TRBJ2-7, with TRBD2 identical over 9 bases. V lost 0 bases to trimming and J lost 0 bases; unmatched junction nucleotides: 1. The length of the CDR3 is 15 residues. The germline CDR1 and CDR2 sequences are SGHRS and YFSETQ.